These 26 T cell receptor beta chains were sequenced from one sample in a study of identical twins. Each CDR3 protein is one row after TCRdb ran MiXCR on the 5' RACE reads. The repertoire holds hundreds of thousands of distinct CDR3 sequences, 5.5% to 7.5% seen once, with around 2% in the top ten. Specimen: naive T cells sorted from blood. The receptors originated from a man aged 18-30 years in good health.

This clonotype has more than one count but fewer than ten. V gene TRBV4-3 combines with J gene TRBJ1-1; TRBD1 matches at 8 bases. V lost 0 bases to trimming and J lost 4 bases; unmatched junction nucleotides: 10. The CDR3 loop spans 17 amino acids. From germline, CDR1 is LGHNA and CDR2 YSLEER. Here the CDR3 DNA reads TGCGCCAGCAGCCAAGATCGACAGGGGATGGGGAGCACTGAAGCTTTCTTT. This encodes CASSQDRQGMGSTEAFF.

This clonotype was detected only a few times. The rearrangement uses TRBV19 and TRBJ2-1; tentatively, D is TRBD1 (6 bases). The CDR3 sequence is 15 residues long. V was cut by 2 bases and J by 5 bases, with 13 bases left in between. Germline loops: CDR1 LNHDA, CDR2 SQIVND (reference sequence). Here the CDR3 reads CASSITGFRDNEQFF. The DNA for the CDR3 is TGTGCCAGTAGTATAACAGGGTTCAGGGACAATGAGCAGTTCTTC.

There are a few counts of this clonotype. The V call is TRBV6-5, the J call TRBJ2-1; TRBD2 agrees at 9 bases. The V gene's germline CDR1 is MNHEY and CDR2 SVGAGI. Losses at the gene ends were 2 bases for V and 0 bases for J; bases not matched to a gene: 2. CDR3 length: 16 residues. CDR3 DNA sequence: TGTGCCAGCAGTTACCGTAGCGGGAGCTCCTACAATGAGCAGTTCTTC. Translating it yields CASSYRSGSSYNEQFF.

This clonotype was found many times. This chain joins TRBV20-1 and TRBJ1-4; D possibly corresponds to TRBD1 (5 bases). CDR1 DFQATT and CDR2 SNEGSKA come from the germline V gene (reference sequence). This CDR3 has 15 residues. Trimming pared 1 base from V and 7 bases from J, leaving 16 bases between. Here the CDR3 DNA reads TGCAGTGCTAGAGGACTCGGGCAGAGGGGTGAAAAACTGTTTTTT. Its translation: CSARGLGQRGEKLFF.

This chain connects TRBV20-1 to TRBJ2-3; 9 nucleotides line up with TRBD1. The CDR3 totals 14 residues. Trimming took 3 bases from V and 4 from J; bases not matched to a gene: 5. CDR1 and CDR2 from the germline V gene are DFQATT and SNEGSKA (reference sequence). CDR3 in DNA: TGCAGTGCTAGCCCGGGACAGGGTGCAGATACGCAGTATTTT. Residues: CSASPGQGADTQYF.

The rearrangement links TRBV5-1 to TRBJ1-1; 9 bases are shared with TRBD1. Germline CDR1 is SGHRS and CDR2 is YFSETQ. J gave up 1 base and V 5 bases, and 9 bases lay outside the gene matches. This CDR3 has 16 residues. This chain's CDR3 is CASRGVRDRANTEAFF. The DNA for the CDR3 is TGCGCCAGCAGAGGGGTCCGGGACAGGGCGAACACTGAAGCTTTCTTT. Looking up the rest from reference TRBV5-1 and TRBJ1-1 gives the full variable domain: KAGVTQTPRYLIKTRGQQVTLSCSPISGHRSVSWYQQTPGQGLQFLFEYFSETQRNKGNFPGRFSGRQFSNSRSEMNVSTLELGDSALYLCASRGVRDRANTEAFFGQGTRLTVV.

Here the CDR3 reads CAWSLATLYGYTF. The CDR3 DNA sequence: TGTGCCTGGAGTCTAGCGACCCTCTATGGCTACACCTTC. V is TRBV30 and J is TRBJ1-2, with D unresolved. Deletions cut 2 bases from V and 4 bases from J, with 11 bases between. The CDR3 sequence is 13 residues long. CDR1 GTSNPN and CDR2 SVGIG come from the germline V gene (reference sequence).

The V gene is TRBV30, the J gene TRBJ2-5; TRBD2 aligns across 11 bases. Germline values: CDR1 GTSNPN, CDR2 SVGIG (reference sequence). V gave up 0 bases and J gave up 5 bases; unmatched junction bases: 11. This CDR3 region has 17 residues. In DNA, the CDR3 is TGTGCCTGGAGTGTATATATAACTAGCGGGAGTGGGGAGACCCAGTACTTC. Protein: CAWSVYITSGSGETQYF. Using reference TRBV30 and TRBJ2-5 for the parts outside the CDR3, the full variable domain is SQTIHQWPATLVQPVGSPLSLECTVEGTSNPNLYWYRQAAGRGLQLLFYSVGIGQISSEVPQNLSASRPQDRQFILSSKKLLLSDSGFYLCAWSVYITSGSGETQYFGPGTRLLVL.

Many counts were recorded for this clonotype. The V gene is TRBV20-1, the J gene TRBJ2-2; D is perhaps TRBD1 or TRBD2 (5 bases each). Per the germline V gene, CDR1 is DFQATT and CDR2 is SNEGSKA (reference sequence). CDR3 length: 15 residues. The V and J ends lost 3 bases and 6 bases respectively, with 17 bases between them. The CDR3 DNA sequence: TGCAGTGCTAGGGTCCCCGGGAAAGGGGCCGGGGAGCTGTTTTTT. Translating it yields CSARVPGKGAGELFF.

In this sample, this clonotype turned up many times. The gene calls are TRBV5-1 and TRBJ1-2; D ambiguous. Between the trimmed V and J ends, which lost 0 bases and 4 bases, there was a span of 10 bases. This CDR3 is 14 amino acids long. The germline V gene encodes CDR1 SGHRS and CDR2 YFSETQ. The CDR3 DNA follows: TGCGCCAGCAGCTTGGGCGGGGTAGCCTATGGCTACACCTTC. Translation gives CASSLGGVAYGYTF. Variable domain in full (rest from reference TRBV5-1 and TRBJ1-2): KAGVTQTPRYLIKTRGQQVTLSCSPISGHRSVSWYQQTPGQGLQFLFEYFSETQRNKGNFPGRFSGRQFSNSRSEMNVSTLELGDSALYLCASSLGGVAYGYTFGSGTRLTVV.

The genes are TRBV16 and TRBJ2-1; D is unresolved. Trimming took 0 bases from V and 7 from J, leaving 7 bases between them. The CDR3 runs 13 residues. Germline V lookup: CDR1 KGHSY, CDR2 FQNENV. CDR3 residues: CASSQSKVNEQFF. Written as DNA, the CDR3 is TGTGCCAGCAGCCAATCGAAGGTTAATGAGCAGTTCTTC.

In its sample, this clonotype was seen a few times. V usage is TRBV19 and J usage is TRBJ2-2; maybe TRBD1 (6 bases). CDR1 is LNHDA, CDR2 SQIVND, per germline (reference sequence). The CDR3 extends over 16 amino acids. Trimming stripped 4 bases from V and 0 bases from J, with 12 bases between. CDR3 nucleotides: TGTGCCAGTAGTACTCCAGGGGTGCCGAACACCGGGGAGCTGTTTTTT. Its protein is CASSTPGVPNTGELFF.

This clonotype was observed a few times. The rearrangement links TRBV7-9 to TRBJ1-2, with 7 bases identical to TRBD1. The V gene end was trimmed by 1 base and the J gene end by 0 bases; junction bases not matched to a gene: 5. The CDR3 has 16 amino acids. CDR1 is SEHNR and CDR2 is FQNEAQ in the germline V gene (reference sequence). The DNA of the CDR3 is TGTGCCAGCAGCTTAGACAGGGGCCAATCTAACTATGGCTACACCTTC. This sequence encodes CASSLDRGQSNYGYTF.

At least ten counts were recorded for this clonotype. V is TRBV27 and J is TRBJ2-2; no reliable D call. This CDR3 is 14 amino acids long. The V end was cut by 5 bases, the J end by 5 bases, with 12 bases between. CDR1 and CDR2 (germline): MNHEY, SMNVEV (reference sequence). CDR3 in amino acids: CASSPLRLTGELFF. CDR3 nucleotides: TGTGCCAGCAGTCCGCTACGACTTACCGGGGAGCTGTTTTTT.

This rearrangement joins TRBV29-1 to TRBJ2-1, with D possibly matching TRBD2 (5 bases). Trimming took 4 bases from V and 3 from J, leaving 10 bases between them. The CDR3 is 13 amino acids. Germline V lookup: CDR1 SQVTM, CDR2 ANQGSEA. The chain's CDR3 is CSVVIRDYNEQFF. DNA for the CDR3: TGCAGCGTTGTAATCCGGGACTACAATGAGCAGTTCTTC.

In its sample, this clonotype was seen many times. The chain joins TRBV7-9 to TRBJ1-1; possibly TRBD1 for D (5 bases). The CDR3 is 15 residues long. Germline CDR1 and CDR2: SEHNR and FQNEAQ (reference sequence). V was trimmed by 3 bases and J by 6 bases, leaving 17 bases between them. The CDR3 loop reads CASSLTNRMVPEAFF. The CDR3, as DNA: TGTGCCAGCAGCTTGACGAACAGGATGGTACCTGAAGCTTTCTTT.

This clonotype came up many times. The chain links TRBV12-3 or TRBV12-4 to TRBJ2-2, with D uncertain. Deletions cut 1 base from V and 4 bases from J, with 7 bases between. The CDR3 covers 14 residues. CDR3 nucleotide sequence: TGTGCCAGCAGTTTAGGGCAAAGCACCGGGGAGCTGTTTTTT. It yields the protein CASSLGQSTGELFF.

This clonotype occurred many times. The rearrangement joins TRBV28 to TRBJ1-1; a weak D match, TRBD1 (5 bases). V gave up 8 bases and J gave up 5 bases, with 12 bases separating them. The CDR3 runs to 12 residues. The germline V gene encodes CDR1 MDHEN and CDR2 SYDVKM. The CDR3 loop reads CASLGGGTEAFF. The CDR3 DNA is TGTGCCAGCCTGGGGGGAGGTACTGAAGCTTTCTTT.

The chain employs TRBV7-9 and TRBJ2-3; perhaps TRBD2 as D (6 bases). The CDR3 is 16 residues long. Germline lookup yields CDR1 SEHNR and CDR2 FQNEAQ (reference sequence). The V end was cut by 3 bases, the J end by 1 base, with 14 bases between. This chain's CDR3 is CASSFSGTHGTDTQYF. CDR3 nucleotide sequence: TGTGCCAGCAGCTTTTCCGGGACTCACGGCACAGATACGCAGTATTTT.

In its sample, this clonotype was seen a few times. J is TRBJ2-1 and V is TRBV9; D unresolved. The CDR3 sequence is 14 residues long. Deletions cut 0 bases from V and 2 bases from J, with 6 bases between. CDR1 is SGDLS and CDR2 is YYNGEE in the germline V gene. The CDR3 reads CASSVGPAYNEQFF. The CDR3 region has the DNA TGTGCCAGCAGCGTAGGTCCAGCCTACAATGAGCAGTTCTTC.

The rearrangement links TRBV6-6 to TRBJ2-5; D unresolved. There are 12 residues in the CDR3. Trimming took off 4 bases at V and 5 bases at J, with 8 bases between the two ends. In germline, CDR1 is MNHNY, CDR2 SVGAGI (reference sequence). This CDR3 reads CASSSQRETQYF. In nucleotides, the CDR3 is TGTGCCAGCAGTTCCCAGAGGGAGACCCAGTACTTC.

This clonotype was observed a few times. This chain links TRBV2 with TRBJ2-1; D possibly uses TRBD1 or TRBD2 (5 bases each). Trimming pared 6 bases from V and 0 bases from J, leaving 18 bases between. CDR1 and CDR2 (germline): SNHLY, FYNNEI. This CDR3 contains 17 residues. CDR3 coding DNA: TGTGCCAGCAGCCCCCACGCCCTGGGGGTCTCCTACAATGAGCAGTTCTTC. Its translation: CASSPHALGVSYNEQFF.

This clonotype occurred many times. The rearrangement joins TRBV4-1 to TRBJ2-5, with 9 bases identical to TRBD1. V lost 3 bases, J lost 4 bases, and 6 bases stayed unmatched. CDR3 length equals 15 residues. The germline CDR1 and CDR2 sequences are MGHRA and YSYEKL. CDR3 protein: CASSHAGTGRETQYF. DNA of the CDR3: TGCGCCAGCAGCCATGCCGGGACAGGGCGAGAGACCCAGTACTTC.

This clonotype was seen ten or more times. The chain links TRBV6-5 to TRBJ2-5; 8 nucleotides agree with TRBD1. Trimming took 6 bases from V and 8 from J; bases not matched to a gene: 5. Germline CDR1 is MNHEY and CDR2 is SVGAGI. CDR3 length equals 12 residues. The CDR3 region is CASRTGELTQYF. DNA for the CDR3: TGTGCCAGCAGGACAGGGGAACTAACCCAGTACTTC.

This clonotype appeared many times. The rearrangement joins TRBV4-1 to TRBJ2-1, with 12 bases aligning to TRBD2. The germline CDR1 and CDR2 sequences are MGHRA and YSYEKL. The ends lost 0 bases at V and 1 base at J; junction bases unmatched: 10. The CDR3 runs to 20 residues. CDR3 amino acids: CASSQDPLSTSGSSYNEQFF. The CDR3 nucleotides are TGCGCCAGCAGCCAAGATCCTCTTTCGACTAGCGGGAGTTCCTACAATGAGCAGTTCTTC.

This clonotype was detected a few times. The CDR3 is CASSSPPSDEQFF. In nucleotides, the CDR3 is TGTGCCAGCAGCTCCCCCCCCAGCGATGAGCAGTTCTTC. This chain links TRBV7-8 with TRBJ2-1; D is undetermined. The germline gives CDR1 SGHVS, CDR2 FQNEAQ. Trimming removed 4 bases from V and 8 bases from J, with 12 bases in between. The CDR3 is made up of 13 amino acids. Full variable domain (rest looked up from reference TRBV7-8 and TRBJ2-1): GAGVSQSPRYKVAKRGQDVALRCDPISGHVSLFWYQQALGQGPEFLTYFQNEAQLDKSGLPSDRFFAERPEGSVSTLKIQRTQQEDSAVYLCASSSPPSDEQFFGPGTRLTVL.